The T cell receptor beta chain described here comes from a study of blood T cell repertoires in COVID-19. About the research overall: Nucleic acid was either cDNA or gDNA, and it came from T cells, B-cell-depleted T cells, or PBMCs.

Only one count was recorded for this clone. The assay was immunoSEQ multiplex PCR, and TCRdb's table has in-frame clones only and misses some. The table includes over 250,000 clones, 88% detected once. V lost 1 base and J 4 bases, leaving 14 bases between the germline ends. CDR3 size: 14 residues. In germline, CDR1 is GTSNPN, CDR2 SVGIG (reference sequence). The source material was peripheral blood. This receptor was taken from a woman in her twenties or thirties with acute or convalescent COVID-19. V gene TRBV30 combines with J gene TRBJ2-7; no definite D call. The CDR3 sequence is CAWSALALIYEQYF. In DNA form, the CDR3 reads TGTGCCTGGAGTGCATTGGCACTAATTTACGAGCAGTACTTC.